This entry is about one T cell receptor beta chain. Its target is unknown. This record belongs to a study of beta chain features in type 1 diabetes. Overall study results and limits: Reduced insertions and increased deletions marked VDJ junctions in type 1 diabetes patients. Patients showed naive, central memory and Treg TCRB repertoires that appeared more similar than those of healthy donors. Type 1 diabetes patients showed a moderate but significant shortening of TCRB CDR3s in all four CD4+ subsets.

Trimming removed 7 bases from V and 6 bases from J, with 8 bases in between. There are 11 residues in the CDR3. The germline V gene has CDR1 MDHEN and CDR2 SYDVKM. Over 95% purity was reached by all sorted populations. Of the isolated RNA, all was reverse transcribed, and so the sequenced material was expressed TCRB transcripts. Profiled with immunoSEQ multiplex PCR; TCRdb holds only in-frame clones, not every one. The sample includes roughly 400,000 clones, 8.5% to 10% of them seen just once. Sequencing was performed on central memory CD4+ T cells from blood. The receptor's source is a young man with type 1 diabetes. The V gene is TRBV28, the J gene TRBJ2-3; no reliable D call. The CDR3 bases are TGTGCCAGCACCAGGACGGATACGCAGTATTTT. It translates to CASTRTDTQYF.